A single sample gave rise to the 28 T cell receptor beta chains below, sequenced in a study of blood T cell repertoires in COVID-19. Measured with immunoSEQ multiplex PCR; TCRdb has only the in-frame clones, and not every one. In the table there are over 350,000 clones, nearly 90% of which are singletons. Sequenced: PBMCs or T cells enriched from blood (not recorded which). These receptors all come from a woman in her late teens or twenties with acute COVID-19.

The CDR3 DNA reads as TGCGCCAGCACCGGAGGACTAGCGGAGACCCAGTACTTC. Amino acid sequence: CASTGGLAETQYF. This chain uses TRBV10-2 with TRBJ2-5; TRBD2 aligns across 9 bases. This CDR3 has 13 residues. Germline loops: CDR1 WSHSY, CDR2 SAAADI. J gave up 5 bases and V 7 bases, and 5 bases lay outside the gene matches.

The chain carries TRBV13 and TRBJ1-2; 8 bases match TRBD1. The germline V gene encodes CDR1 PRHDT and CDR2 FYEKMQ (reference sequence). The CDR3 is made up of 15 amino acids. V lost 2 bases, J lost 10 bases, and 12 bases stayed unmatched. Here the CDR3 reads CASSLSRTGTVLYTF. The CDR3 DNA sequence: TGTGCCAGCAGCTTATCTCGGACAGGGACGGTACTCTACACCTTC.

CDR3 nucleotide sequence: TGTGCCAGCAGCATAGGGGACAGGGTTAACTATGGCTACACCTTC. Translating gives CASSIGDRVNYGYTF. The chain joins TRBV7-2 to TRBJ1-2; 9 positions agree with TRBD1. Per the germline V gene, CDR1 is SGHTA and CDR2 is FQGNSA. V trimming: 5 bases; J trimming: 1 base; junction bases outside the gene matches: 5. This CDR3 has 15 amino acids.

The chain is built from TRBV28 and TRBJ2-5; 10 nucleotides align to TRBD2. Looked up from germline, CDR1 is MDHEN and CDR2 is SYDVKM. J gave up 0 bases and V 4 bases, and 8 bases lay outside the gene matches. The CDR3 contains 17 residues. The DNA for the CDR3 is TGTGCCAGCAGTTCAGCGGGAGGGGGGAAAGACCAAGAGACCCAGTACTTC. Translation: CASSSAGGGKDQETQYF.

V usage is TRBV19 and J usage is TRBJ1-6, with unresolved D. The V gene's germline CDR1 is LNHDA and CDR2 SQIVND (reference sequence). The CDR3 contains 15 residues. Trimming shortened V by 3 bases and J by 10 bases, and 16 bases separated the two germline ends. The chain's CDR3 is CASSIGSEGGSPLHF. The CDR3 bases are TGTGCCAGTAGTATTGGTAGTGAAGGCGGCTCACCCCTCCACTTT.

The CDR3 spells CASSQPLGRGRYNEQFF. CDR3 DNA: TGCGCCAGCAGCCAGCCCCTTGGCAGGGGTAGATACAATGAGCAGTTCTTC. The chain has TRBV4-1 and TRBJ2-1; the D gene is possibly TRBD1 (6 bases). The CDR3 runs 17 residues. The germline V gene encodes CDR1 MGHRA and CDR2 YSYEKL. The germline V and J ends were trimmed by 3 bases and 4 bases, with 19 bases remaining between them.

This clone was picked up one time. This rearrangement joins TRBV11-2 to TRBJ2-1; TRBD2 might be the D (6 bases). The V gene lost 6 bases and the J gene lost 4 bases, with 19 bases spanning the gap. There are 16 residues in the CDR3. Germline V gene sequence: CDR1 SGHAT, CDR2 FQNNGV. The CDR3 bases are TGTGCCAGCAGTCTCCGGGGTAGCGGAGTGTACAATGAGCAGTTCTTC. Protein product: CASSLRGSGVYNEQFF. Drawing the rest from reference TRBV11-2 and TRBJ2-1, the complete variable domain is EAGVAQSPRYKIIEKRQSVAFWCNPISGHATLYWYQQILGQGPKLLIQFQNNGVVDDSQLPKDRFSAERLKGVDSTLKIQPAKLEDSAVYLCASSLRGSGVYNEQFFGPGTRLTVL.

The table lists this clone with a few counts. This rearrangement joins TRBV2 to TRBJ1-2; D is possibly TRBD1 (5 bases). V was cut by 2 bases and J by 0 bases, with 10 bases left in between. The CDR3 has 15 residues. CDR1 and CDR2 from the germline V gene are SNHLY and FYNNEI. The CDR3 protein is CASSEQDIANYGYTF. CDR3 nucleotide sequence: TGTGCCAGCAGTGAACAGGACATAGCTAACTATGGCTACACCTTC.

This chain uses TRBV28 with TRBJ2-1, with 9 nucleotides matching TRBD2. Germline V lookup: CDR1 MDHEN, CDR2 SYDVKM. V lost 3 bases, J lost 9 bases, and 6 bases stayed unmatched. The CDR3 contains 14 residues. CDR3: CASSFPGLAGEQFF. The CDR3 coding sequence is TGTGCCAGCAGTTTCCCGGGACTAGCCGGTGAGCAGTTCTTC.

There are a few counts of this clone. The sample carries other DNA sequences with the same CDR3. The chain employs TRBV9 and TRBJ2-7; a possible D gene is TRBD2 (5 bases). The CDR3 length is 14 residues. The germline V and J ends were trimmed by 0 bases and 7 bases, with 14 bases remaining between them. Germline CDR1 is SGDLS and CDR2 is YYNGEE. The CDR3 DNA follows: TGTGCCAGCAGCGTAGAGGCTGGGAGAGGAGAGCAGTACTTC. This translates into CASSVEAGRGEQYF.

At least ten counts were recorded for this clone. This CDR3 is CAISESSGTGKRGSTGELFF. The CDR3 region has the DNA TGTGCCATCAGTGAGTCCTCCGGGACAGGAAAACGGGGGAGCACCGGGGAGCTGTTTTTT. The V gene is TRBV10-3, the J gene TRBJ2-2; 8 bases are a match to TRBD1. CDR1 is ENHRY and CDR2 is SYGVKD in the germline V gene. The CDR3 is made up of 20 amino acids. V lost 0 bases and J lost 4; bases outside the gene matches: 16.

The V gene is TRBV29-1, the J gene TRBJ2-1, with a tentative D call TRBD1 (5 bases). Trimming took 7 bases from V and 7 from J, leaving 20 bases between them. Germline CDR1 and CDR2: SQVTM and ANQGSEA. The CDR3 spans 14 residues. The CDR3 here is CSAPVPQGPNEQFF. The CDR3 region has the DNA TGCAGCGCTCCTGTTCCTCAGGGCCCTAATGAGCAGTTCTTC.

The rearrangement uses TRBV15 and TRBJ1-4, with D perhaps matching TRBD1 (6 bases). Germline V CDR1 and CDR2: LNHNV, YYDKDF (reference sequence). The CDR3 spans 15 residues. Trimming stripped 3 bases from V and 6 bases from J, with 14 bases between. CDR3: CATSRLQGSDEKLFF. The DNA of the CDR3 is TGTGCCACCAGCAGGCTCCAGGGGTCGGATGAAAAACTGTTTTTT.

This chain connects TRBV6-6 to TRBJ2-7, with 8 bases aligning to TRBD1. The CDR3 length is 16 residues. V shed 5 bases, J shed 1 base, and the junction held 10 bases outside the gene matches. CDR1 is MNHNY and CDR2 is SVGAGI in the germline V gene (reference sequence). In DNA form, the CDR3 reads TGTGCCAGCAGTCCCGGGACAGGAATGGAATCCTACGAGCAGTACTTC. Protein sequence: CASSPGTGMESYEQYF.

The chain joins TRBV29-1 to TRBJ1-1, with TRBD1 matching over 7 bases. This CDR3 has 12 amino acids. After removal of 7 bases from V and 4 bases from J, the junction contained 6 bases not matched to a gene. The germline V gene encodes CDR1 SQVTM and CDR2 ANQGSEA. The CDR3 DNA follows: TGCAGCGCCACGACAGGGTCCACTGAAGCTTTCTTT. It encodes CSATTGSTEAFF.

This clone has more than one count but fewer than ten. The CDR3 reads CASRALTGGAETQYF. In nucleotides, the CDR3 is TGTGCCAGCAGGGCCCTGACAGGGGGCGCCGAGACCCAGTACTTC. This chain uses TRBV27 with TRBJ2-5; 10 nucleotides match TRBD1. CDR3 length: 15 residues. The V and J ends lost 6 bases and 5 bases, in that order; junction bases with no gene match: 9. CDR1 is MNHEY, CDR2 SMNVEV, per germline (reference sequence).

The V gene is TRBV3-1 (or the pseudogene TRBV3-2), the J gene TRBJ1-2, with 7 bases that match TRBD1. The germline V gene encodes CDR1 LGHDT and CDR2 YNNKEL (reference sequence). With V trimmed by 2 bases and J by 9 bases, 9 bases remained unmatched. The CDR3 length is 14 residues. The CDR3 sequence is CASSQSGTDLRYTF. CDR3 nucleotides: TGTGCCAGCAGCCAATCCGGGACAGACTTACGCTACACCTTC.

The V gene is TRBV9, the J gene TRBJ1-1, with D tentatively TRBD1 (5 bases). Trimming pared 5 bases from V and 2 bases from J, leaving 13 bases between. Germline V gene data show CDR1 as SGDLS and CDR2 as YYNGEE. This CDR3 has 14 residues. The CDR3 is CASSDFGTNTEAFF. CDR3 bases: TGTGCCAGCAGTGATTTCGGGACTAACACTGAAGCTTTCTTT.

The chain uses TRBV7-2 and TRBJ2-1, with D possibly matching TRBD2 (7 bases). CDR3 length: 15 residues. Germline V gives CDR1 SGHTA, CDR2 FQGNSA. Trimming took 3 bases from V and 1 from J, leaving 10 bases between them. Written as DNA, the CDR3 is TGTGCCAGCAGCTTGGGGGGGCAGTCCTACAATGAGCAGTTCTTC. Amino acids: CASSLGGQSYNEQFF.

V and J are TRBV3-1 (or the pseudogene TRBV3-2) and TRBJ2-7, with D hard to call. CDR1 and CDR2 (germline): LGHDT, YNNKEL (reference sequence). The CDR3 totals 13 residues. Trimming took off 0 bases at V and 7 bases at J, with 10 bases between the two ends. The CDR3 coding sequence is TGTGCCAGCAGCCAAGACAGTTCCCTGGAGCAGTACTTC. Its protein is CASSQDSSLEQYF.

This chain joins TRBV5-6 and TRBJ2-5, with D possibly TRBD1 on 6 matching bases. The length of the CDR3 is 14 residues. The V and J ends lost 4 bases and 1 base respectively, with 11 bases between them. Germline V CDR1 and CDR2: SGHDT, YYEEEE. CDR3 region: CASSPQGFQETQYF. The DNA of the CDR3 is TGTGCCAGCAGCCCACAGGGCTTCCAAGAGACCCAGTACTTC. Full variable domain (rest looked up from reference TRBV5-6 and TRBJ2-5): DAGVTQSPTHLIKTRGQQVTLRCSPKSGHDTVSWYQQALGQGPQFIFQYYEEEERQRGNFPDRFSGHQFPNYSSELNVNALLLGDSALYLCASSPQGFQETQYFGPGTRLLVL.

The chain recombines TRBV21-1 with TRBJ1-1; TRBD1 is taken as the D call from the table, unchecked against the DNA. TRBV21-1 is deemed a pseudogene. The CDR3 length is 16 residues. This CDR3 is CASSKGDRSMNTEAFF. Written as DNA, the CDR3 is TGTGCCAGCAGCAAAGGGGACAGATCTATGAACACTGAAGCTTTCTTT.

The chain employs TRBV6-5 and TRBJ1-5; D uncertain. The CDR3 extends over 15 amino acids. The V gene's germline CDR1 is MNHEY and CDR2 SVGAGI. The germline V and J ends were trimmed by 0 bases and 4 bases, with 10 bases remaining between them. The CDR3 sequence is CASSYSQFGNQPQHF. The CDR3 region has the DNA TGTGCCAGCAGTTACTCGCAATTCGGTAATCAGCCCCAGCATTTT.

The V call is TRBV4-1, the J call TRBJ2-3; D gene unclear. The V gene's germline CDR1 is MGHRA and CDR2 YSYEKL. The germline V and J ends were trimmed by 1 base and 6 bases, with 8 bases remaining between them. This CDR3 contains 13 residues. The CDR3 loop reads CASSQGSQDTQYF. DNA of the CDR3: TGCGCCAGCAGCCAAGGGTCCCAGGATACGCAGTATTTT.

The chain is built from TRBV20-1 and TRBJ2-3; D is uncertain. The germline V and J ends were trimmed by 3 bases and 4 bases, with 11 bases remaining between them. There are 13 residues in the CDR3. Germline V gene sequence: CDR1 DFQATT, CDR2 SNEGSKA (reference sequence). The CDR3 nucleotides read TGCAGTGCTAGTCTTCCTATCTCAGATACGCAGTATTTT. It encodes CSASLPISDTQYF.

The chain uses TRBV6-5 and TRBJ2-1, with 11 nucleotides matching TRBD1. V lost 6 bases to trimming and J lost 16 bases; unmatched junction nucleotides: 5. The CDR3 runs to 11 residues. Germline CDR1 and CDR2: MNHEY and SVGAGI. CDR3 DNA: TGTGCCAGCAGAGGGACAGGGGGACGCTTCTTC. Translated, it gives CASRGTGGRFF.

In DNA form, the CDR3 reads TGTGCCAGCAGCTTGGCCGCAGGGGATACTTACGAGCAGTACTTC. Translating gives CASSLAAGDTYEQYF. The chain joins TRBV5-5 to TRBJ2-7, with a weak D call TRBD1 (6 bases). The CDR3 covers 15 residues. Trimming took 0 bases from V and 4 from J, leaving 14 bases between them. Germline V CDR1 and CDR2: SGHKS, YYEKEE (reference sequence). The full variable domain, its missing parts supplied by reference TRBV5-5 and TRBJ2-7, is DAGVTQSPTHLIKTRGQQVTLRCSPISGHKSVSWYQQVLGQGPQFIFQYYEKEERGRGNFPDRFSARQFPNYSSELNVNALLLGDSALYLCASSLAAGDTYEQYFGPGTRLTVT.

The chain employs TRBV24-1 and TRBJ2-5, with TRBD1 as a possible D gene (6 bases). CDR1 is KGHDR and CDR2 is SFDVKD in the germline V gene. This CDR3 has 14 residues. Trimming left V 4 bases short and J 5 bases short, with 13 bases between. Written as DNA, the CDR3 is TGTGCCACCAGTGACTGGTCCACAGGGGAGACCCAGTACTTC. Its protein product is CATSDWSTGETQYF.